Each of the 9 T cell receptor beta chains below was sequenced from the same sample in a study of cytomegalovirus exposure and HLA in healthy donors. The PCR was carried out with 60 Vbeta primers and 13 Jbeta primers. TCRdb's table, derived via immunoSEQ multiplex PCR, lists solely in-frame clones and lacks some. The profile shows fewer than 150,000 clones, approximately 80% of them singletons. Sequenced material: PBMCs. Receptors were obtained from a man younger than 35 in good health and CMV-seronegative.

CDR3 loop: CASSPFSSVINTEAFF. CDR3 bases: TGTGCCAGCTCACCATTTAGCTCGGTCATTAACACTGAAGCTTTCTTT. J is TRBJ1-1 and V is TRBV18; D remains unclear. V lost 2 bases, J lost 2 bases, and 15 bases lay in between. Germline V gene sequence: CDR1 KGHSH, CDR2 LQKENI. The CDR3 has 16 amino acids.

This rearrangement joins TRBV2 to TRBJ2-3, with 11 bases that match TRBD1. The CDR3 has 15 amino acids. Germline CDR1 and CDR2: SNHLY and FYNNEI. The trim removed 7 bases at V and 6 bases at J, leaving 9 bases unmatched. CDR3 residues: CASNLDRGRSDTQYF. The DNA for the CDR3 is TGTGCCAGCAACCTGGACAGGGGGCGCTCGGATACGCAGTATTTT.

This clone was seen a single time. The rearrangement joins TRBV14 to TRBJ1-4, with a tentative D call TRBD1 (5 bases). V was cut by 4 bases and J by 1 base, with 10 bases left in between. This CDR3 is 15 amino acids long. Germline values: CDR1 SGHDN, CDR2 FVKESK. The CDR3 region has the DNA TGTGCCAGCAGCCCCGTGCAGGGAACTAATGAAAAACTGTTTTTT. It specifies CASSPVQGTNEKLFF. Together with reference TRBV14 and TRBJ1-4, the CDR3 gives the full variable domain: EAGVTQFPSHSVIEKGQTVTLRCDPISGHDNLYWYRRVMGKEIKFLLHFVKESKQDESGMPNNRFLAERTGGTYSTLKVQPAELEDSGVYFCASSPVQGTNEKLFFGSGTQLSVL.

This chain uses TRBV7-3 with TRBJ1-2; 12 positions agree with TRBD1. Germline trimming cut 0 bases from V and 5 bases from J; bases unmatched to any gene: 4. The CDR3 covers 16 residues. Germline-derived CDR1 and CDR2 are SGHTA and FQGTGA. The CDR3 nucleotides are TGTGCCAGCAGCTTAACGACGGGACAGGGGGCGTATGGCTACACCTTC. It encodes CASSLTTGQGAYGYTF.

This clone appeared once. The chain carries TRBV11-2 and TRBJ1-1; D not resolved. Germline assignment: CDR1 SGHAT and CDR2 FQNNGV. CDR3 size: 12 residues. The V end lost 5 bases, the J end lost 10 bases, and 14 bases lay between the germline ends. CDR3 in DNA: TGTGCCAGCAGCGCCGTCCCGAGAGTAGCTTTCTTT. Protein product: CASSAVPRVAFF.

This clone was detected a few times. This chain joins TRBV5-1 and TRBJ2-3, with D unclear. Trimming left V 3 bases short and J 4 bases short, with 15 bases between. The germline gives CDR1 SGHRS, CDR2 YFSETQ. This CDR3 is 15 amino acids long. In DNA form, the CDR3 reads TGCGCCAGCAGCTCCGGTAGCAGTAGATCAGATACGCAGTATTTT. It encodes CASSSGSSRSDTQYF.

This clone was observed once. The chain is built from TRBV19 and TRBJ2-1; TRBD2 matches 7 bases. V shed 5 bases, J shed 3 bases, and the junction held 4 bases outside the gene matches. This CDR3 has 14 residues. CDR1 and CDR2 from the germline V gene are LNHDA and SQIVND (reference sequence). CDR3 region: CASSVASGYNEQFF. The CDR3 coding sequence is TGTGCCAGTAGTGTGGCTAGCGGCTACAATGAGCAGTTCTTC.

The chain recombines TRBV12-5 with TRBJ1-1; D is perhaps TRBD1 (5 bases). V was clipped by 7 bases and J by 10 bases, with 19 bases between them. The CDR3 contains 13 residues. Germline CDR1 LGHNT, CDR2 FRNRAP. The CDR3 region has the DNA TGTGCTAGTGAAATACAGGAACGACCAGGAGCTTTCTTT. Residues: CASEIQERPGAFF.

The CDR3: CASSRGQGRSPLHF. As DNA, the CDR3 is TGTGCCAGCAGCCGTGGACAGGGGAGGTCACCCCTCCACTTT. The chain links TRBV7-3 to TRBJ1-6; 9 positions agree with TRBD1. Germline trimming cut 5 bases from V and 10 bases from J; bases unmatched to any gene: 6. CDR1 and CDR2 (germline): SGHTA, FQGTGA. The CDR3 is made up of 14 amino acids.